This entry lists 25 T cell receptor beta chains sequenced from one sample in a study of cytomegalovirus exposure and HLA in healthy donors. The study ran its PCR with 60 Vbeta and 13 Jbeta primers. Generated by immunoSEQ multiplex PCR, the TCRdb table keeps only in-frame clones and is missing some. The table has around 130,000 clones, around 86% seen once; the top ten hold over 2%. Sequencing used PBMCs. These receptors came from a man aged 25 to 40 in good health and CMV-seronegative.

V gene TRBV7-2 combines with J gene TRBJ2-5; 10 nucleotides agree with TRBD1. J gave up 6 bases and V 4 bases, and 8 bases lay outside the gene matches. Germline loops: CDR1 SGHTA, CDR2 FQGNSA. This CDR3 region has 15 residues. CDR3: CASSSGTGVGKTQYF. The CDR3 nucleotides read TGTGCCAGCAGCTCCGGGACAGGGGTAGGGAAGACCCAGTACTTC.

The chain is built from TRBV27 and TRBJ1-2; D is perhaps TRBD1 (5 bases). The V and J ends lost 6 bases and 0 bases respectively, with 8 bases between them. The germline V gene has CDR1 MNHEY and CDR2 SMNVEV (reference sequence). The CDR3 length is 13 residues. As DNA, the CDR3 is TGTGCCAGCAGGGCGGGACCTAACTATGGCTACACCTTC. It specifies CASRAGPNYGYTF.

Only a few counts were recorded for this clone. DNA for the CDR3: TGTGCCAGCAGCTTGGGTGGTGGAGGGTCAGACAATCAGCCCCAGCATTTT. Protein: CASSLGGGGSDNQPQHF. The genes are TRBV5-4 and TRBJ1-5; no clear D gene. This CDR3 is 17 amino acids long. V gave up 0 bases and J gave up 3 bases, with 16 bases separating them. The germline CDR1 and CDR2 sequences are SGHNT and YYREEE (reference sequence).

Written as DNA, the CDR3 is TGTGCCACCAGCACAGGGAGGGGGATCTACAATGAGCAGTTCTTC. It yields the protein CATSTGRGIYNEQFF. The chain uses TRBV15 and TRBJ2-1, with D perhaps matching TRBD2 (7 bases). Germline assignment: CDR1 LNHNV and CDR2 YYDKDF (reference sequence). This CDR3 has 15 residues. The germline V and J ends were trimmed by 4 bases and 3 bases, with 13 bases remaining between them.

The V gene is TRBV7-6, the J gene TRBJ2-2, with D perhaps matching TRBD2 (5 bases). CDR3 size: 17 residues. Germline CDR1 and CDR2: SGHVS and FNYEAQ. V lost 1 base and J 5 bases, leaving 17 bases between the germline ends. CDR3 nucleotide sequence: TGTGCCAGCAGCTTAGGGAGAGGGCTAAGAGGGACCGGGGAGCTGTTTTTT. It yields the protein CASSLGRGLRGTGELFF.

V gene TRBV5-1 combines with J gene TRBJ2-5; 11 bases agree with TRBD2. CDR1 is SGHRS, CDR2 YFSETQ, per germline. The CDR3 sequence is 17 residues long. V lost 0 bases to trimming and J lost 5 bases; unmatched junction nucleotides: 9. The CDR3 region has the DNA TGCGCCAGCAGCTTGGAGTTTAGCGGGGGGGCCGTGGAGACCCAGTACTTC. This codes for CASSLEFSGGAVETQYF. Filled out from reference TRBV5-1 and TRBJ2-5, the complete variable domain reads KAGVTQTPRYLIKTRGQQVTLSCSPISGHRSVSWYQQTPGQGLQFLFEYFSETQRNKGNFPGRFSGRQFSNSRSEMNVSTLELGDSALYLCASSLEFSGGAVETQYFGPGTRLLVL.

This clone was seen more than once but under ten times. V usage is TRBV28 and J usage is TRBJ2-5; possible D gene TRBD2, 6 bases. The germline V gene encodes CDR1 MDHEN and CDR2 SYDVKM. This CDR3 comprises 16 residues. V lost 6 bases and J lost 11, with 28 bases in between. The CDR3 reads CASSSTTIGRREEQYF. In DNA, the CDR3 is TGTGCCAGCAGCAGTACTACGATCGGACGCAGGGAGGAGCAGTACTTC. Full variable domain (remainder filled in from reference TRBV28 and TRBJ2-5): DVKVTQSSRYLVKRTGEKVFLECVQDMDHENMFWYRQDPGLGLRLIYFSYDVKMKEKGDIPEGYSVSREKKERFSLILESASTNQTSMYLCASSSTTIGRREEQYFGPGTRLLVL.

This clone showed up just a few times. This sequence joins TRBV5-8 and TRBJ2-1; 9 bases are shared with TRBD2. The CDR3 totals 19 residues. CDR1 is SGHTS and CDR2 is YDEGEE in the germline V gene. Trimming cost V 3 bases and J 6 bases; bases outside gene matches: 19. CDR3 protein: CASSSPRGRERGQLNEQFF. The CDR3 nucleotides read TGTGCCAGCAGCTCGCCCCGCGGGAGGGAGAGGGGACAGCTCAATGAGCAGTTCTTC.

This sequence joins TRBV2 and TRBJ2-1; TRBD2 matches at 10 bases. Germline V CDR1 and CDR2: SNHLY, FYNNEI. The J segment lost 0 bases and the V segment lost 8 bases, leaving 4 bases of the junction unmatched. The CDR3 length is 15 residues. The CDR3 nucleotides read TGTGCCAGCTCTAGCGGGGGTAGCTCCTACAATGAGCAGTTCTTC. As protein: CASSSGGSSYNEQFF. Full variable domain (outside the CDR3, taken from reference TRBV2 and TRBJ2-1): EPEVTQTPSHQVTQMGQEVILRCVPISNHLYFYWYRQILGQKVEFLVSFYNNEISEKSEIFDDQFSVERPDGSNFTLKIRSTKLEDSAMYFCASSSGGSSYNEQFFGPGTRLTVL.

This clone was seen only once. The rearrangement joins TRBV2 to TRBJ2-1; 8 bases map to TRBD2. Germline V gene data show CDR1 as SNHLY and CDR2 as FYNNEI. The length of the CDR3 is 15 residues. The V gene end was trimmed by 8 bases and the J gene end by 0 bases; junction bases not matched to a gene: 6. CDR3 sequence: CASPLRGDSYNEQFF. The CDR3 coding sequence is TGTGCCAGCCCCTTGCGGGGGGACTCCTACAATGAGCAGTTCTTC.

About this clone itself: This sample also contains other DNA sequences that code for the same CDR3. The chain links TRBV7-6 to TRBJ1-5; TRBD1 agrees at 10 bases. Germline V gene sequence: CDR1 SGHVS, CDR2 FNYEAQ. The CDR3 extends over 15 amino acids. V was clipped by 5 bases and J by 7 bases; unmatched bases: 8. The CDR3 coding sequence is TGTGCCAGCAGCCTCGGGGACAGGGGAACGCAGCCCCAGCATTTT. Encoded protein: CASSLGDRGTQPQHF. The full variable domain, its missing parts supplied by reference TRBV7-6 and TRBJ1-5, is GAGVSQSPRYKVTKRGQDVALRCDPISGHVSLYWYRQALGQGPEFLTYFNYEAQQDKSGLPNDRFSAERPEGSISTLTIQRTEQRDSAMYRCASSLGDRGTQPQHFGDGTRLSIL.

V is TRBV19 and J is TRBJ1-6; 8 bases are a match to TRBD1. CDR3 length: 14 amino acids. Trimming cost V 4 bases and J 7 bases; bases outside gene matches: 3. CDR1 is LNHDA and CDR2 is SQIVND in the germline V gene (reference sequence). CDR3 bases: TGTGCCAGTAGTACCGGGACAGGAAATTCACCCCTCCACTTT. Protein: CASSTGTGNSPLHF. Together with reference TRBV19 and TRBJ1-6, the CDR3 gives the full variable domain: DGGITQSPKYLFRKEGQNVTLSCEQNLNHDAMYWYRQDPGQGLRLIYYSQIVNDFQKGDIAEGYSVSREKKESFPLTVTSAQKNPTAFYLCASSTGTGNSPLHFGNGTRLTVT.

This clone was observed a handful of times. The chain links TRBV13 to TRBJ2-2; D gene uncertain. This CDR3 comprises 11 residues. Germline V gives CDR1 PRHDT, CDR2 FYEKMQ (reference sequence). V dropped 7 bases and J dropped 6 bases, with 6 bases sitting between them. The CDR3 loop is CASNFAGELFF. The CDR3 bases are TGTGCCAGCAATTTCGCCGGGGAGCTGTTTTTT.

The rearrangement links TRBV6-1 to TRBJ2-7; 7 nucleotides line up with TRBD1. The CDR3 loop spans 14 amino acids. Germline-derived CDR1 and CDR2 are MNHNS and SASEGT. J lost 5 bases, V lost 3 bases, and 7 bases had no gene match. CDR3 loop: CASSERGGNDEQYF. As DNA, the CDR3 is TGTGCCAGCAGTGAGAGAGGGGGCAACGACGAGCAGTACTTC.

The V gene is TRBV27, the J gene TRBJ1-1, with D possibly matching TRBD1 (6 bases). This CDR3 has 14 amino acids. The germline V and J ends were trimmed by 7 bases and 4 bases, with 16 bases remaining between them. CDR1 and CDR2 from the germline V gene are MNHEY and SMNVEV (reference sequence). The CDR3 region has the DNA TGTGCCAGCATCGGGAGGGGGATCGCCACTGAAGCTTTCTTT. Its protein is CASIGRGIATEAFF.

Note on this clone: A junction boundary mismatches the germline segment, possibly from a read error. This sequence joins TRBV27 and TRBJ1-1, with 9 bases aligning to TRBD1. The CDR3 contains 13 residues. CDR1 is MNHEY and CDR2 is SMNVEV in the germline V gene (reference sequence). CDR3 sequence reads: CASSLPPGQGPYF. The CDR3 DNA sequence: TGTGCCAGCAGTCTTCCGCCGGGACAGGGCCCTTATTTT.

In nucleotides, the CDR3 is TGTGCCAGCAGCTGGGGCCCCAGGGGTAATAGCAATCAGCCCCAGCATTTT. Its translation is CASSWGPRGNSNQPQHF. The gene calls are TRBV5-5 and TRBJ1-5, with D possibly TRBD1 on 6 matching bases. The ends were cut back, 3 bases at V and 0 bases at J, with 16 bases in the middle. There are 17 residues in the CDR3. The V gene's germline CDR1 is SGHKS and CDR2 YYEKEE (reference sequence).

CDR3 sequence reads: CASSPQGLGGYEQYF. CDR3 nucleotide sequence: TGCGCCAGCAGCCCTCAGGGACTTGGAGGTTACGAGCAGTACTTC. This sequence joins TRBV4-3 and TRBJ2-7; perhaps TRBD2 as D (6 bases). Germline-derived CDR1 and CDR2 are LGHNA and YSLEER. This CDR3 has 15 residues. Between the trimmed V and J ends, which lost 4 bases and 4 bases, there was a span of 17 bases.

The chain uses TRBV28 and TRBJ2-7; TRBD2 agrees at 7 bases. This CDR3 region has 13 residues. V gave up 5 bases and J gave up 3 bases; unmatched junction bases: 4. The germline CDR1 and CDR2 sequences are MDHEN and SYDVKM. DNA of the CDR3: TGTGCCAGCAGTACGCCGGGAGGCTACGAGCAGTACTTC. It yields the protein CASSTPGGYEQYF.

This rearrangement joins TRBV28 to TRBJ1-2; 8 bases agree with TRBD1. Germline V gene sequence: CDR1 MDHEN, CDR2 SYDVKM. After removal of 2 bases from V and 0 bases from J, the junction contained 8 bases not matched to a gene. The CDR3 covers 17 residues. As DNA, the CDR3 is TGTGCCAGCAGTTTAACGGTTGGACAGGGTTCTAACTATGGCTACACCTTC. Amino acids: CASSLTVGQGSNYGYTF.

This clone was seen more than once but under ten times. This chain connects TRBV28 to TRBJ1-6; 8 bases align to TRBD1. V gave up 2 bases and J gave up 10 bases; unmatched junction bases: 7. Germline-derived CDR1 and CDR2 are MDHEN and SYDVKM. The CDR3 runs to 15 residues. CDR3: CASSLRYRGRSPLHF. DNA of the CDR3: TGTGCCAGCAGTTTACGATACAGGGGGAGATCACCCCTCCACTTT.

V usage is TRBV12-5 and J usage is TRBJ2-2; D unresolved. Germline CDR1 and CDR2: LGHNT and FRNRAP. This CDR3 has 14 amino acids. Trimming removed 1 base at V and 7 bases at J, with 10 bases between. Here the CDR3 DNA reads TGTGCTAGTGGTTTGGGTAGTAAGAACGGGGAGCTGTTTTTT. It codes for CASGLGSKNGELFF.

Comments on this clone: The junction and the germline gene differ at one end; a read error may be behind it. Other DNA sequences in the sample encode the same CDR3. The chain has TRBV6-6 and TRBJ1-5, with D uncertain. The CDR3 loop spans 15 amino acids. CDR1 is MNHNY and CDR2 is SVGAGI in the germline V gene (reference sequence). CDR3 protein: CASSYRPYSNQPQHF. The CDR3 DNA reads as TGTGCCAGCAGTTACCGCCCCTATAGCAACCAGCCCCAGCATTTT.

The chain couples TRBV5-6 to TRBJ1-2; the match to TRBD1 covers 8 bases. V was pared by 4 bases and J by 4 bases, with 6 bases of the junction left unmatched. Germline V gene data show CDR1 as SGHDT and CDR2 as YYEEEE. This CDR3 has 14 amino acids. CDR3 amino acids: CASSTGQGLYGYTF. CDR3 sequence (DNA): TGTGCCAGCAGCACCGGACAGGGCCTCTATGGCTACACCTTC.

This chain links TRBV27 with TRBJ2-1; 7 bases match TRBD2. The CDR3 runs to 16 residues. Germline V CDR1 and CDR2: MNHEY, SMNVEV (reference sequence). Losses at the gene ends were 5 bases for V and 3 bases for J; bases not matched to a gene: 10. As DNA, the CDR3 is TGTGCCAGCAGTGTACTCGCGGGGGACCTCTACAATGAGCAGTTCTTC. Translating gives CASSVLAGDLYNEQFF.